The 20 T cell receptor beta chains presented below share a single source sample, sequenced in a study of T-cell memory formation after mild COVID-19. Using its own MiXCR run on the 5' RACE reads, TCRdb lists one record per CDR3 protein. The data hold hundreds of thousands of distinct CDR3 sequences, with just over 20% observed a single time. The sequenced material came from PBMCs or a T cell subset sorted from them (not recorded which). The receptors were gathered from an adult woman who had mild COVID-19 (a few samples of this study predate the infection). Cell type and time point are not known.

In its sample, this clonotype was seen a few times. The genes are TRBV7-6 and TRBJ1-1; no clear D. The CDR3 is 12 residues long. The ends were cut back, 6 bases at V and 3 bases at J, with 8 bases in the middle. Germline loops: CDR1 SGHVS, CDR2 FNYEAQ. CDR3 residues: CASSPLYTEAFF. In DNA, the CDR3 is TGTGCCAGCAGTCCCTTATACACTGAAGCTTTCTTT.

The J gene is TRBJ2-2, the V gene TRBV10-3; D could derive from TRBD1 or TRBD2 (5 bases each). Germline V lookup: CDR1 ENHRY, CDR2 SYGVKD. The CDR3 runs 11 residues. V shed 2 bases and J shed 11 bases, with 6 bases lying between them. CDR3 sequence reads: CAISEGGELFF. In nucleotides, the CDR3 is TGTGCCATCAGTGAGGGGGGTGAGCTGTTTTTT.

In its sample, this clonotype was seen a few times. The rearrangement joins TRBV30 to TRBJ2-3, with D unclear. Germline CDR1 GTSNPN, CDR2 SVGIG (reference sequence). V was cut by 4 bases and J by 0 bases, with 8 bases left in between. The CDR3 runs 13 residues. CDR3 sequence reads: CAWMIRSTDTQYF. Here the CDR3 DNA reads TGTGCCTGGATGATCAGAAGCACAGATACGCAGTATTTT.

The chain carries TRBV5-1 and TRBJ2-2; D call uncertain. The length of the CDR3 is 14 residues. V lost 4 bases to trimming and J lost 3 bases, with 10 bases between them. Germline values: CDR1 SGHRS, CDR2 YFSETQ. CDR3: CASSPSSDTGELFF. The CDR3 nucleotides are TGCGCCAGCAGCCCCAGCTCGGACACCGGGGAGCTGTTTTTT.

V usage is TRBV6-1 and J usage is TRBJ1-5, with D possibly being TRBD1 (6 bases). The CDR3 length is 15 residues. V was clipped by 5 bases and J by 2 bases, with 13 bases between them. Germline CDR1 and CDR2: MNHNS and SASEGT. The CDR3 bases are TGTGCCAGCAGTCCCCAGGGGTCTGGCAATCAGCCCCAGCATTTT. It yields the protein CASSPQGSGNQPQHF.

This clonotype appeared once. The CDR3 sequence: CASSSAQGPTEAFF. CDR3 DNA sequence: TGTGCCAGCAGTTCAGCTCAGGGACCTACTGAAGCTTTCTTT. The rearrangement uses TRBV7-9 and TRBJ1-1; possibly TRBD1 for D (5 bases). Germline loops: CDR1 SEHNR, CDR2 FQNEAQ (reference sequence). With 6 bases removed from V and 5 bases from J, the gap between germline ends came to 16 bases. The length of the CDR3 is 14 residues.

As DNA, the CDR3 is TGTGCCAGCAGCCATCGATGGGTTGATGGCAATGAGCAGTTCTTC. It encodes CASSHRWVDGNEQFF. This chain connects TRBV7-9 to TRBJ2-1; D is unresolved. V was shortened by 5 bases and J by 6 bases, with 17 bases between the two germline ends. The CDR3 runs 15 residues. Germline values: CDR1 SEHNR, CDR2 FQNEAQ (reference sequence). The full variable domain, rest sourced from reference TRBV7-9 and TRBJ2-1, is DTGVSQNPRHKITKRGQNVTFRCDPISEHNRLYWYRQTLGQGPEFLTYFQNEAQLEKSRLLSDRFSAERPKGSFSTLEIQRTEQGDSAMYLCASSHRWVDGNEQFFGPGTRLTVL.

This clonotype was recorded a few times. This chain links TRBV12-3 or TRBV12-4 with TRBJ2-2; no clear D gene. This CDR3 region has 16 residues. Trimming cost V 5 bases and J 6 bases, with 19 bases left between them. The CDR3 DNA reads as TGTGCCAGCAGTCTCGGCCATGGCAGCACCGCCGGGGAGCTGTTTTTT. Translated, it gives CASSLGHGSTAGELFF.

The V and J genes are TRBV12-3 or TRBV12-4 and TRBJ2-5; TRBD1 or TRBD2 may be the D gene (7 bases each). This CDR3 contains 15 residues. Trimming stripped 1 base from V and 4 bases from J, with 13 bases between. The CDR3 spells CASSLGQGGRETQYF. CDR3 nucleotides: TGTGCCAGCAGTTTAGGCCAGGGGGGGCGAGAGACCCAGTACTTC.

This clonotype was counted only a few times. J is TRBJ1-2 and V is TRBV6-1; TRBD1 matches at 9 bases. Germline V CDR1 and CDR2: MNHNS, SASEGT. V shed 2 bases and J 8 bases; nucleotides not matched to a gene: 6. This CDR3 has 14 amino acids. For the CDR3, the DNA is TGTGCCAGCAGTGAACTCGGGACAGGGTACGGCTACACCTTC. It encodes CASSELGTGYGYTF.

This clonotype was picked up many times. The chain's CDR3 is CASQSAGAYGYTF. CDR3 DNA sequence: TGTGCCAGCCAGTCCGCTGGGGCCTATGGCTACACCTTC. The gene calls are TRBV6-5 and TRBJ1-2; possible D gene TRBD1, 5 bases. Per the germline V gene, CDR1 is MNHEY and CDR2 is SVGAGI. The V end was cut by 8 bases, the J end by 4 bases, with 14 bases between. The CDR3 totals 13 residues.

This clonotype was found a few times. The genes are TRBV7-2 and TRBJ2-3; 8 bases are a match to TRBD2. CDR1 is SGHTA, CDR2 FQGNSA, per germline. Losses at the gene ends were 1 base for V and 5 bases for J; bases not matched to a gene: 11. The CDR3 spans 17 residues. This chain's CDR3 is CASSLDSARGALDTQYF. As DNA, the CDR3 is TGTGCCAGCAGCTTAGATTCGGCGCGGGGGGCCTTAGATACGCAGTATTTT.

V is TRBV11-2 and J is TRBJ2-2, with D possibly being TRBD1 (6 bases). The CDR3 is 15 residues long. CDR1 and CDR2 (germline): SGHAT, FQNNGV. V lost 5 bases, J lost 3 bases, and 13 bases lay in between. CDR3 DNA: TGTGCCAGCAGCACCGGGACACTGTACACCGGGGAGCTGTTTTTT. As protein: CASSTGTLYTGELFF.

DNA of the CDR3: TGCAGCGACGGACAGGCGGGGACGCAGTATTTT. Translation: CSDGQAGTQYF. This chain joins TRBV29-1 and TRBJ2-3, with D tentatively TRBD1 (7 bases). The CDR3 spans 11 residues. Germline CDR1 is SQVTM and CDR2 is ANQGSEA. V lost 7 bases to trimming and J lost 9 bases, with 14 bases between them.

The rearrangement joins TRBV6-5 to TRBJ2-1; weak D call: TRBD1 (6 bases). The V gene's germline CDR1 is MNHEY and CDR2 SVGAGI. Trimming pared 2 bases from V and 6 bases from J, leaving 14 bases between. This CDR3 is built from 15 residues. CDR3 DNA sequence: TGTGCCAGCAGTTACGAACAGGGAAAAGGCAATGAGCAGTTCTTC. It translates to CASSYEQGKGNEQFF.

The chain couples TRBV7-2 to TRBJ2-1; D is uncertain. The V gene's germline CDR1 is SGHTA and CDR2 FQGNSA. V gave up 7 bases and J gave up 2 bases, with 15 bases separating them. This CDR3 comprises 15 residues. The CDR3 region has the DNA TGTGCCAGCACCTTCTCGAGAACGACCTACAATGAGCAGTTCTTC. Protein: CASTFSRTTYNEQFF.

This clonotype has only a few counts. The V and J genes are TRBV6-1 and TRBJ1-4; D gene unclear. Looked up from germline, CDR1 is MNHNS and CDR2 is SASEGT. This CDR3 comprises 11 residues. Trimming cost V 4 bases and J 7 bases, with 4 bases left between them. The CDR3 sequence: CASSVGEKLFF. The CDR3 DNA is TGTGCCAGCAGTGTCGGTGAAAAACTGTTTTTT.

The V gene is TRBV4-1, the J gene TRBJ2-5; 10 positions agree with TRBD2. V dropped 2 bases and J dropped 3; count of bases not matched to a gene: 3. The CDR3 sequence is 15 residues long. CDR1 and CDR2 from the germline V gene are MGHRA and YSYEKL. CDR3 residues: CASSQPGLAEETQYF. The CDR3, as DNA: TGCGCCAGCAGCCAACCAGGACTAGCGGAAGAGACCCAGTACTTC.

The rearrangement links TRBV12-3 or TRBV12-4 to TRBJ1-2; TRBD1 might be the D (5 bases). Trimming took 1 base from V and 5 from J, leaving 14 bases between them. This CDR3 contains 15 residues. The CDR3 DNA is TGTGCCAGCAGTTTAGGCCGGACATTGCGGTATGGCTACACCTTC. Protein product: CASSLGRTLRYGYTF.

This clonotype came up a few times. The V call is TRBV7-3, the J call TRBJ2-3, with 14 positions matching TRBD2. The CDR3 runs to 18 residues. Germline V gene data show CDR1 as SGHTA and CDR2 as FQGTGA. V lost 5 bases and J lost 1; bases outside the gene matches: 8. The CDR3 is CASSPRTSGGLCTDTQYF. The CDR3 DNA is TGTGCCAGCAGCCCTAGGACTAGCGGGGGGCTTTGCACAGATACGCAGTATTTT.